What follows describes a single T cell receptor (beta chain). Its antigen is still unknown. This sample is drawn from a study of beta chain features in type 1 diabetes. As every portion of the isolated RNA was reverse transcribed, the sequencing read expressed TCRB transcripts. Data came from immunoSEQ multiplex PCR; TCRdb stores just in-frame clones and leaves some out. The sample records hundreds of thousands of clones, roughly 12% being singletons. The study, taken as a whole, reports: Within the patient group, naive, central memory and Treg TCRB repertoires appeared more similar to each other than within healthy donors.

Germline V gene sequence: CDR1 SGHRS, CDR2 YFSETQ. Unmatched junction bases numbered 5, after V lost 0 bases and J lost 6 bases. The CDR3 is 15 amino acids. The source material was naive CD4+ T cells from blood. The clonotype was recovered from a man aged 18 to 29 in good health. The chain links TRBV5-1 to TRBJ2-2, with 7 nucleotides matching TRBD1. The CDR3 reads CASSLGGGPAGELFF. CDR3 bases: TGCGCCAGCAGCTTGGGAGGGGGCCCGGCCGGGGAGCTGTTTTTT.